Described below is a single T cell receptor beta chain sequence and its context. Its antigen is still unknown. V was cut by 5 bases and J by 6 bases, with 9 bases left in between. Germline V gene sequence: CDR1 SQVTM, CDR2 ANQGSEA. The CDR3 has 11 amino acids. Vbeta (60) and Jbeta (13) primers were used in the PCR. TCRdb's table, derived via immunoSEQ multiplex PCR, lists solely in-frame clones and lacks some. The sample carries 120,000 or so clones, 74% recorded once. This entry comes from a study of cytomegalovirus exposure and HLA in healthy donors. Study-wide context: Tens of millions of unique TCRs from HLA-typed donors were held in an early release of data.

Overall study findings and caveats: Across donors, sequencing depth was assumed by presence/absence analyses to be roughly uniform. The study designated over 150 TCR beta chains cytomegalovirus-associated.

The V gene is TRBV29-1, the J gene TRBJ2-3, with a weak D call TRBD2 (7 bases). The TCR was taken from a woman aged 45 to 65 in good health and CMV-seropositive. Sequenced material: PBMCs. CDR3 loop: CSVRGGDTQYF. The CDR3 DNA reads as TGCAGCGTTAGGGGGGGGGATACGCAGTATTTT.